This T cell receptor beta chain was sequenced in a study of blood T cells in healthy people across ages. The study, taken as a whole, reports: The long-lived group displayed more naive CD4+ cells, plus higher diversity, than the aged donors did. With unsorted PBMCs, a conclusive comparison of naive versus antigen-experienced cells was not possible.

Note on this clonotype: What it binds is unknown.

Primed by a sample-barcoded 5' primer and a J-beta primer mix, a second PCR proceeded for 7 to 11 cycles. TCRdb analysed the 5' RACE reads with MiXCR anew, one entry per CDR3 protein. The data hold a few hundred thousand distinct CDR3 sequences, with roughly a quarter observed a single time. The same data also went into a second study, on T cells of mothers and their children. This second study notes: Extraction yielded RNA that went, in full, into cDNA synthesis at approximately 1.5 ug per 15 ul. Compared with unrelated pairs, related mother-child pairs had slightly higher, non-significant overlap.

The sequenced sample consisted of blood. The receptor was derived from a boy aged 2-15 years in good health.

CDR3 sequence: CSAPLRFGVGETQYF. CDR3 sequence (DNA): TGCAGTGCCCCCCTAAGATTCGGAGTTGGAGAGACCCAGTACTTC. The chain has TRBV20-1 and TRBJ2-5; D remains unclear. Trimming left V 6 bases short and J 4 bases short, with 21 bases between. CDR1 and CDR2 (germline): DFQATT, SNEGSKA (reference sequence). The CDR3 length is 15 residues.